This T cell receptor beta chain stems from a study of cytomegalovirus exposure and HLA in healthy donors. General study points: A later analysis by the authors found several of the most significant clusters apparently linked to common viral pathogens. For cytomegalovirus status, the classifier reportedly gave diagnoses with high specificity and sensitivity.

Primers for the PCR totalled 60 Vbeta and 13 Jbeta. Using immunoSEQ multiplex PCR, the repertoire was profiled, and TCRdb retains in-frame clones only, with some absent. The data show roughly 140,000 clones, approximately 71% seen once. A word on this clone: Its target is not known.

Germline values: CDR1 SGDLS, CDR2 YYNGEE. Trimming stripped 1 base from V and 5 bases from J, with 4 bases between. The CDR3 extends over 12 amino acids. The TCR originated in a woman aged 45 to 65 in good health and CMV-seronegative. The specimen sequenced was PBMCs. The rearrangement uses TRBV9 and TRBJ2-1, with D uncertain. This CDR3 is CASSVLNNEQFF. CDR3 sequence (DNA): TGTGCCAGCAGCGTACTTAACAATGAGCAGTTCTTC.